This entry features one TCR beta chain sequence. Antigen: not known. Germline CDR1 reads SNHLY; CDR2 reads FYNNEI. This CDR3 is 15 amino acids long. V was clipped by 6 bases and J by 4 bases; unmatched bases: 11. Donors showed nominal health when sampled, although they likely had unrecorded immune exposures. It was with 60 Vbeta and 13 Jbeta primers that the PCR ran. TCRdb's table, derived via immunoSEQ multiplex PCR, lists solely in-frame clones and lacks some. The sample has 160,000 or so clones, around four fifths seen once. The data originate from a study of cytomegalovirus exposure and HLA in healthy donors. Study results and caveats: In a later analysis, compared with equally common non-associated chains, HLA-associated beta chains were more expanded. In vitro assays verified that a few CMV-associated chains recognized CMV antigens specifically. Most of the TCR beta V segments (in an earlier analysis) were productive either about 87% or about 30% of the time.

The specimen was PBMCs. The sequence was obtained from a male donor in good health and CMV-seronegative. This chain uses TRBV2 with TRBJ1-2, with 7 positions matching TRBD1. CDR3 nucleotides: TGTGCCAGCAGCGCCGGGACAGATCTTTTCTATGGCTACACCTTC. Encoded protein: CASSAGTDLFYGYTF.